The table lists the clone carrying this T cell receptor beta chain with a few counts. Its antigen is unknown. This specimen comes from a study of T cell repertoires in cytomegalovirus infection. Looking at the study overall: It was recently identified HLA-C-restricted and well-studied HLA-B-restricted CMV epitopes that the study used. From public TCR beta signatures came an indication of both CMV infection and matching HLA type.

General study results and limits: Summed frequency of shared TCR beta families picked out CMV carriers who also had the relevant HLA. HLA-C-restricted CMV clonotypes gave the most frequent clonotype in two of eight donors.

Germline V gene data show CDR1 as LNHDA and CDR2 as SQIVND (reference sequence). The CDR3 totals 17 residues. V shed 6 bases and J 8 bases; nucleotides not matched to a gene: 16. MiXCR, run by TCRdb on the reads, gives a single entry per CDR3 protein. This repertoire shows some 500,000 distinct CDR3 sequences, about 39% found once; its top ten account for more than 40%. The starting material was cultured PBMCs, obtained from culture after CMV antigen stimulation. V is TRBV19 and J is TRBJ2-1, with 10 bases fitting TRBD1. This sequence was found in a human donor in good health (CMV status not recorded). Some clones in this sample may be carry-over from other donors' samples. CDR3 nucleotides: TGTGCCAGTAGCATTAGAGTCCGACAGGGGGCTGGCGATGAGCAGTTCTTC. This gives the protein CASSIRVRQGAGDEQFF.